This T cell receptor beta chain was sequenced for a study of shared clonotypes between healthy human individuals. The CDR3 runs to 16 residues. CDR1 and CDR2 (germline): SGDLS, YYNGEE. V gave up 0 bases and J gave up 0 bases; unmatched junction bases: 2. Comment on this clone: Antigen specificity is unknown.

TCRdb keeps only in-frame clones here, not all; method: immunoSEQ multiplex PCR. The sample carries fewer than 1.4 million clones, around 78% recorded once. Findings and caveats of the study: Tissues were not sampled, only blood, and their repertoires likely differ. Larger estimated richness was generally seen in naive subsets than in memory subsets.

The specimen was memory CD4+ T cells from PBMCs. Subset defined: CD45RA-negative fraction. The chain couples TRBV9 to TRBJ2-3, with 9 bases identical to TRBD2. The receptor's source is a man between 18 and 29 years old in good health. Some clones in this sample may be carry-over from other donors' samples. The CDR3 sequence: CASSVALAGSTDTQYF. CDR3 bases: TGTGCCAGCAGCGTAGCCCTAGCGGGGAGCACAGATACGCAGTATTTT.